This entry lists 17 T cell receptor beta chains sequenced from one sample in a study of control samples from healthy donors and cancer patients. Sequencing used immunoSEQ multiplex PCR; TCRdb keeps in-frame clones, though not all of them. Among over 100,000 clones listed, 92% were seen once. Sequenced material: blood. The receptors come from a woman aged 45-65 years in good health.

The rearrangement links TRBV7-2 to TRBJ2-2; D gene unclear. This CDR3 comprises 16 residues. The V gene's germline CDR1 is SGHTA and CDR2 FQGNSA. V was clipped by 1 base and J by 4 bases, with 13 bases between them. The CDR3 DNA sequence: TGTGCCAGCAGCTTAGGACTCTTATCGGGCACCGGGGAGCTGTTTTTT. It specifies CASSLGLLSGTGELFF.

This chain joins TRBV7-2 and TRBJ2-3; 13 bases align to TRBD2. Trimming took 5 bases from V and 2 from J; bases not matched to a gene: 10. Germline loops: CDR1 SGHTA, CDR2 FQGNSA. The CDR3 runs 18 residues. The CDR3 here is CASSPTSGRPRATDTQYF. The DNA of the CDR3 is TGTGCCAGCAGCCCGACTAGCGGGAGGCCTAGAGCCACAGATACGCAGTATTTT.

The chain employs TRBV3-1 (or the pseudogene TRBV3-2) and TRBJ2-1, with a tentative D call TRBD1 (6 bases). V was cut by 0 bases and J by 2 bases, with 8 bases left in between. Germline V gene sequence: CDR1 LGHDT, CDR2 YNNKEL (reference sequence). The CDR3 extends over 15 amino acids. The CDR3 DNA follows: TGTGCCAGCAGCCAAGACAGGGGAACCTACAATGAGCAGTTCTTC. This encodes CASSQDRGTYNEQFF.

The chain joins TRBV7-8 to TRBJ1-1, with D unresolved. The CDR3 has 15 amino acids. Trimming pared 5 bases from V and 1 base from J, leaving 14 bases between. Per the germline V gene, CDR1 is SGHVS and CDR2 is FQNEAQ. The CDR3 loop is CASSESRQTNTEAFF. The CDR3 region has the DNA TGTGCCAGCAGCGAAAGTAGACAAACGAACACTGAAGCTTTCTTT.

DNA for the CDR3: TGTGCCAGCAGCCAAGATCAGCTGCGCACAGATACGCAGTATTTT. This translates into CASSQDQLRTDTQYF. This sequence joins TRBV14 and TRBJ2-3; unclear D gene. Germline CDR1 reads SGHDN; CDR2 reads FVKESK. Trimming shortened V by 0 bases and J by 1 base, and 8 bases separated the two germline ends. There are 15 residues in the CDR3.

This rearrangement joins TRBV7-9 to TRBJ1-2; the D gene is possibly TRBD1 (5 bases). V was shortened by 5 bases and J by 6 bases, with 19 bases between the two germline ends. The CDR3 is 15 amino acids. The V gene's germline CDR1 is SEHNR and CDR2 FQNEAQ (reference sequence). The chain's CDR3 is CASSPLGREMNGYTF. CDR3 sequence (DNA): TGTGCCAGCAGCCCTCTGGGCAGGGAAATGAATGGCTACACCTTC. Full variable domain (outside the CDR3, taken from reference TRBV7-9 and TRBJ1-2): DTGVSQNPRHKITKRGQNVTFRCDPISEHNRLYWYRQTLGQGPEFLTYFQNEAQLEKSRLLSDRFSAERPKGSFSTLEIQRTEQGDSAMYLCASSPLGREMNGYTFGSGTRLTVV.

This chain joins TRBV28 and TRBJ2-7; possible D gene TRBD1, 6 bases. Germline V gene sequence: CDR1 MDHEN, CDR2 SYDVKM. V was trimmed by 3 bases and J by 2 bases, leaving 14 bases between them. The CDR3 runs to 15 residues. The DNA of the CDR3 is TGTGCCAGCAGTTTTATGGGGGCTGGGCCCTACGAGCAGTACTTC. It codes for CASSFMGAGPYEQYF.

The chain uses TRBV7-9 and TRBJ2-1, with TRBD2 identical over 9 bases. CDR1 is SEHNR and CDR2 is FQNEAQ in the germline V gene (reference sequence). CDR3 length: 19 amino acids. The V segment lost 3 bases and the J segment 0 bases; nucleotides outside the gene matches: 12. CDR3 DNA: TGTGCCAGCAGCTTCCGTCTAGCGGGACGGTCCAGCTCCTACAATGAGCAGTTCTTC. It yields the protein CASSFRLAGRSSSYNEQFF. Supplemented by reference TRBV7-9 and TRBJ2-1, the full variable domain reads DTGVSQNPRHKITKRGQNVTFRCDPISEHNRLYWYRQTLGQGPEFLTYFQNEAQLEKSRLLSDRFSAERPKGSFSTLEIQRTEQGDSAMYLCASSFRLAGRSSSYNEQFFGPGTRLTVL.

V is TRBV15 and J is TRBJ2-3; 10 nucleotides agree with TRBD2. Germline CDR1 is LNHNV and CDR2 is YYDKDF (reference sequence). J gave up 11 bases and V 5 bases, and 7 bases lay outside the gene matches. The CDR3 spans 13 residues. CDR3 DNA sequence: TGTGCCACCAGCCTTACGCTAGCGGGGGTGCAGTATTTT. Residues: CATSLTLAGVQYF. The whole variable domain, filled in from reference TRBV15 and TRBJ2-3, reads DAMVIQNPRYQVTQFGKPVTLSCSQTLNHNVMYWYQQKSSQAPKLLFHYYDKDFNNEADTPDNFQSRRPNTSFCFLDIRSPGLGDTAMYLCATSLTLAGVQYFGPGTRLTVL.

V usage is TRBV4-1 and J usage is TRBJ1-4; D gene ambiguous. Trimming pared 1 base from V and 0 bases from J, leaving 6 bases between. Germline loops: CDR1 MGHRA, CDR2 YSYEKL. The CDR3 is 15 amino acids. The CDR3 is CASSQATTTNEKLFF. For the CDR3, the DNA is TGCGCCAGCAGCCAAGCGACAACAACTAATGAAAAACTGTTTTTT.

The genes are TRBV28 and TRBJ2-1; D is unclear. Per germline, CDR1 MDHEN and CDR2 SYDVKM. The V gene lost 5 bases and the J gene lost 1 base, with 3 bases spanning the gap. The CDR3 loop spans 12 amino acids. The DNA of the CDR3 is TGTGCCAGCAGTCGGTCCTACAATGAGCAGTTCTTC. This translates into CASSRSYNEQFF.

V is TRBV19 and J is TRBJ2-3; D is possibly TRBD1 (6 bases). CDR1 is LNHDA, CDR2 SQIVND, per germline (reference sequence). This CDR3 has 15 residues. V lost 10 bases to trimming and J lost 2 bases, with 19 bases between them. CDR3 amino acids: CATKGLGQHTDTQYF. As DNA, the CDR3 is TGTGCCACCAAAGGGCTCGGACAGCACACAGATACGCAGTATTTT.

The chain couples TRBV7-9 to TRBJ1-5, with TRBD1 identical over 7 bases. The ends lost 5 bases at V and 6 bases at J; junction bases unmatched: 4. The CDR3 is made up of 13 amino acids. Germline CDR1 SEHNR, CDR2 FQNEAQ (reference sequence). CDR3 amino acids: CASSRQGGQPQHF. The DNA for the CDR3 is TGTGCCAGCAGCCGACAGGGAGGTCAGCCCCAGCATTTT.

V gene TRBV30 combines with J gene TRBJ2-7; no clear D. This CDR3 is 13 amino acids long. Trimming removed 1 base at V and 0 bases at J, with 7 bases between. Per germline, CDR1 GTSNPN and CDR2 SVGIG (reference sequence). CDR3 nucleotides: TGTGCCTGGAGTGAGGGAATCTCCTACGAGCAGTACTTC. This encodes CAWSEGISYEQYF.

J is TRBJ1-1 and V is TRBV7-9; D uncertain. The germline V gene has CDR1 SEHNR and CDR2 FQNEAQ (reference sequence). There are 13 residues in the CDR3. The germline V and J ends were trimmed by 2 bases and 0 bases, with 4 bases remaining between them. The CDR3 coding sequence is TGTGCCAGCAGCTTAAGGATGAACACTGAAGCTTTCTTT. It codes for CASSLRMNTEAFF.

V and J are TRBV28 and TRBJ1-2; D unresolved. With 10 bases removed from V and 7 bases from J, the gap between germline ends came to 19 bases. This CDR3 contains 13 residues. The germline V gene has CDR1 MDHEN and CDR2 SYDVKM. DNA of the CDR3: TGTGCCACCAGACCAGGATCTTTAAGTGGCTACACCTTC. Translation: CATRPGSLSGYTF.

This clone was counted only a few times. CDR3 protein: CASSSPGQGVYGYTF. The CDR3, as DNA: TGTGCCAGCAGCTCGCCCGGACAGGGGGTATATGGCTACACCTTC. V is TRBV5-4 and J is TRBJ1-2; 10 nucleotides align to TRBD1. The V gene end was trimmed by 3 bases and the J gene end by 5 bases; junction bases not matched to a gene: 7. The germline V gene encodes CDR1 SGHNT and CDR2 YYREEE (reference sequence). The CDR3 is 15 residues long. The whole variable domain, remainder taken from reference TRBV5-4 and TRBJ1-2, is ETGVTQSPTHLIKTRGQQVTLRCSSQSGHNTVSWYQQALGQGPQFIFQYYREEENGRGNFPPRFSGLQFPNYSSELNVNALELDDSALYLCASSSPGQGVYGYTFGSGTRLTVV.